This T cell receptor (beta chain) was found in a study of cytomegalovirus exposure and HLA in healthy donors. Study-level results: There were some public TCRs occurring in many donors, but most TCR sequences were rare. Earlier results showed most TCR beta V segments being productive about 87% or about 30% of the time.

All donors participated as healthy donors of bone marrow. Of note for this clone: As yet, its antigen is unknown.

Germline CDR1 SGHRS, CDR2 YFSETQ. Trimming left V 4 bases short and J 3 bases short, with 20 bases between. The CDR3 contains 16 residues. PCR primers comprised 60 Vbeta and 13 Jbeta primers. Clones were sequenced by immunoSEQ multiplex PCR, and TCRdb holds only the in-frame ones, with some missing. The repertoire consists of roughly 150,000 clones, with about four fifths occurring once and the leading ten covering roughly 8%. Sequenced: PBMCs. This sequence joins TRBV5-1 and TRBJ2-7; weak D call: TRBD1 (6 bases). The receptor comes from a male donor in good health and CMV-seropositive. CDR3 nucleotides: TGCGCCAGCAGCGATGGTGGGGGACACTTAGACTACGAGCAGTACTTC. It yields the protein CASSDGGGHLDYEQYF.